Shown below are 8 T cell receptor beta chains from a single sample sequenced in a study of blood T cell repertoires in COVID-19. Clones were read by immunoSEQ multiplex PCR, and TCRdb kept only the in-frame ones, dropping some. The profile covers fewer than 250,000 clones, with over 80% appearing a single time and 2% to 3% taken by the ten largest. Sample: peripheral blood. Every receptor here comes from a woman in her seventies with active or convalescent COVID-19.

The chain recombines TRBV28 with TRBJ2-7; 9 bases are a match to TRBD2. Unmatched junction bases numbered 10, after V lost 5 bases and J lost 5 bases. Per germline, CDR1 MDHEN and CDR2 SYDVKM. CDR3 length: 15 residues. The CDR3 DNA reads as TGTGCCAGCAGTAATAGCGGGAGCTCACGGGACGAGCAGTACTTC. Amino acid sequence: CASSNSGSSRDEQYF.

The J gene is TRBJ2-2, the V gene TRBV6-5; TRBD2 might be the D (5 bases). Germline-derived CDR1 and CDR2 are MNHEY and SVGAGI. The CDR3 runs to 15 residues. V was cut by 8 bases and J by 0 bases, with 13 bases left in between. The CDR3 loop reads CASGETFANTGELFF. The CDR3 DNA sequence: TGTGCCAGCGGGGAGACATTCGCGAACACCGGGGAGCTGTTTTTT.

The chain employs TRBV28 and TRBJ2-1, with 8 bases fitting TRBD2. CDR1 and CDR2 from the germline V gene are MDHEN and SYDVKM. The CDR3 sequence is 16 residues long. The V and J ends lost 11 bases and 8 bases, in that order; junction bases with no gene match: 20. The CDR3 nucleotides read TGTGCCGCCGCGGACGTGTTGGCGGGAGGAGGACATGAGCAGTTCTTC. Translating gives CAAADVLAGGGHEQFF. Full variable domain (missing parts from reference TRBV28 and TRBJ2-1): DVKVTQSSRYLVKRTGEKVFLECVQDMDHENMFWYRQDPGLGLRLIYFSYDVKMKEKGDIPEGYSVSREKKERFSLILESASTNQTSMYLCAAADVLAGGGHEQFFGPGTRLTVL.

The chain recombines TRBV6-6 with TRBJ2-2; no reliable D call. The CDR3 length is 14 residues. Germline CDR1 reads MNHNY; CDR2 reads SVGAGI (reference sequence). V lost 6 bases to trimming and J lost 6 bases, with 14 bases between them. CDR3 coding DNA: TGTGCCAGCAGCCCCGGTTATTCCGCCGGGGAGCTGTTTTTT. Translating it yields CASSPGYSAGELFF.

The chain couples TRBV19 to TRBJ2-2, with 13 bases aligning to TRBD2. The CDR3 runs to 18 residues. Germline CDR1 reads LNHDA; CDR2 reads SQIVND (reference sequence). V trimming: 5 bases; J trimming: 3 bases; junction bases outside the gene matches: 9. The CDR3 loop is CASSQGLAGEWDTGELFF. The DNA for the CDR3 is TGTGCCAGTAGTCAAGGACTAGCGGGAGAATGGGACACCGGGGAGCTGTTTTTT.

The chain carries TRBV3-1 (or the pseudogene TRBV3-2) and TRBJ2-3; 15 bases map to TRBD2. Trimming took 5 bases from V and 4 from J; bases not matched to a gene: 1. This CDR3 contains 15 residues. The germline V gene encodes CDR1 LGHDT and CDR2 YNNKEL (reference sequence). The CDR3 here is CASSGLAGGPDTQYF. Written as DNA, the CDR3 is TGTGCCAGCAGCGGACTAGCGGGAGGGCCAGATACGCAGTATTTT.

This clone was observed once. The chain uses TRBV27 and TRBJ2-7; TRBD2 is a possible D gene (5 bases). This CDR3 spans 15 amino acids. In germline, CDR1 is MNHEY, CDR2 SMNVEV (reference sequence). V was shortened by 4 bases and J by 2 bases, with 15 bases between the two germline ends. Here the CDR3 DNA reads TGTGCCAGCAGTTCCCGGGAAGAGTCAACCTACGAGCAGTACTTC. The encoded protein is CASSSREESTYEQYF.

The V and J genes are TRBV30 and TRBJ1-6; 8 bases map to TRBD1. Germline-derived CDR1 and CDR2 are GTSNPN and SVGIG (reference sequence). Losses at the gene ends were 2 bases for V and 8 bases for J; bases not matched to a gene: 8. The CDR3 is made up of 15 amino acids. Here the CDR3 DNA reads TGTGCCTGGAGTACCCGTGGACAGGGTTATTCACCCCTCCACTTT. Its translation is CAWSTRGQGYSPLHF.